This TCR beta chain was retrieved from a study of PD-1 blockade in classical Hodgkin lymphoma. Study-level points and caveats: Baseline TCR diversity was reportedly lower in newly diagnosed patients than in healthy donors. It was reported as lower still in relapsed/refractory patients. Similar baseline diversity was found in complete responders and newly diagnosed patients. Diversity in CD4+ TCRs, unlike that measured in CD8+ TCRs, had risen significantly by C4D1.

Only in-frame clones appear in the TCRdb table, and some are missing; sequencing was by immunoSEQ multiplex PCR. Among around 12,000 clones listed, approximately 74% were seen once. Note on this clone: Its specificity is unknown.

As for time point: cycle 4 day 1 (C4D1), after six to seven weeks of nivolumab. No patient escaped relapse after autologous stem cell transplantation, and brentuximab vedotin exposure varied. Isolation of CD4+ T cells from thawed PBMCs was performed by magnetic negative selection. The ends lost 6 bases at V and 9 bases at J; junction bases unmatched: 8. This CDR3 spans 13 amino acids. The germline CDR1 and CDR2 sequences are ENHRY and SYGVKD. This clonotype was obtained from a human donor with classical Hodgkin lymphoma. The sequenced sample was CD4+ T cells from blood, obtained before the fourth cycle of nivolumab. This sequence joins TRBV10-3 and TRBJ2-1, with 7 bases identical to TRBD2. The CDR3 spells CAIRSGKVGEQFF. CDR3 sequence (DNA): TGTGCCATCAGAAGCGGGAAGGTTGGTGAGCAGTTCTTC.